This note documents a single T cell receptor beta chain sequence. The data stem from a study of blood T cell repertoires in COVID-19. Study in general: Italy, Spain and the United States were the sources of the convalescent and acute COVID-19 samples. Sample material is recorded as cDNA or gDNA derived from T cells, B-cell-depleted T cells, or PBMCs.

As handled by the study authors: From reference gene primer amplification, estimates of nucleated cell counts were derived. Generated by immunoSEQ multiplex PCR, the TCRdb table keeps only in-frame clones and is missing some. That table gives V, J and clone size, and the DNA gave D and trimming. The data show tens of thousands of clones, around nine tenths seen once. Germline V gives CDR1 SGHDT, CDR2 YYEEEE. The CDR3 contains 16 residues. The ends were cut back, 4 bases at V and 1 base at J, with 15 bases in the middle. The receptor was isolated from a woman between 45 and 60 years old with active or convalescent COVID-19. The chain is built from TRBV5-6 and TRBJ2-4, with D possibly being TRBD1 (6 bases). What was sequenced was peripheral blood. CDR3 protein: CASSGTGKGAKNIQYF. In DNA form, the CDR3 reads TGTGCCAGCAGCGGTACAGGGAAGGGGGCCAAAAACATTCAGTACTTC.